This T cell receptor beta chain was sequenced in a study of CD8+CD57+ T cells in acquired aplastic anemia. Study background: The DNA of sorted CD4+ and CD8+ cells averaged 3.2 ug.

According to the study, genomic DNA was the template for TCR beta VDJ and CDR3 profiling. One entry per CDR3 protein, called by TCRdb with MiXCR from the reads. The sample lists some 170,000 distinct CDR3 sequences, 35% to 55% occurring once. This CDR3 is 16 amino acids long. Germline-derived CDR1 and CDR2 are KGHDR and SFDVKD. The V and J ends lost 3 bases and 9 bases, in that order; junction bases with no gene match: 9. The chain is built from TRBV24-1 and TRBJ1-6, with 8 bases aligning to TRBD1. The TCR was taken from a human donor in good health. The sequencing input was sorted CD4+, CD8+, or CD8+CD57+ T cells (not recorded which) from PBMCs. The CDR3 loop is CATSDAGQGKSSPLHF. DNA of the CDR3: TGTGCCACCAGTGATGCTGGACAGGGAAAGAGTTCACCCCTCCACTTT.